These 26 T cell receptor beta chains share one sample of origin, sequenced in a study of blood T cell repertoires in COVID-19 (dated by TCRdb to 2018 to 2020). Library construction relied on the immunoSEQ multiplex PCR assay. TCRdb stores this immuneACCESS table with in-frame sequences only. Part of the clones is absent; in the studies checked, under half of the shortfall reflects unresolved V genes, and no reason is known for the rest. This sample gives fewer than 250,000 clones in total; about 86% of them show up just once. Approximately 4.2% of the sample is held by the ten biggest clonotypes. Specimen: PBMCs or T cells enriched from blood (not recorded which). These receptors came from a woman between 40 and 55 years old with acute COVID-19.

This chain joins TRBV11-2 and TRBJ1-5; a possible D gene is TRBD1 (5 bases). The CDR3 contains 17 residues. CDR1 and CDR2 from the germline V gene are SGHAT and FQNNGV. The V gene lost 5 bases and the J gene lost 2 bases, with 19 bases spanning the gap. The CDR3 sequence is CASSPKTRGVGNQPQHF. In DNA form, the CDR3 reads TGTGCCAGCAGCCCGAAAACCCGGGGGGTTGGCAATCAGCCCCAGCATTTT.

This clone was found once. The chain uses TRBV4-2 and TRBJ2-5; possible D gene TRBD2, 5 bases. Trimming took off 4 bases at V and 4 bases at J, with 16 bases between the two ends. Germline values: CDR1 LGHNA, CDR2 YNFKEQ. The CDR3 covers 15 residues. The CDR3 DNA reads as TGTGCCAGCAGCCCGGGTTTGAGGGATCGAGAGACCCAGTACTTC. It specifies CASSPGLRDRETQYF.

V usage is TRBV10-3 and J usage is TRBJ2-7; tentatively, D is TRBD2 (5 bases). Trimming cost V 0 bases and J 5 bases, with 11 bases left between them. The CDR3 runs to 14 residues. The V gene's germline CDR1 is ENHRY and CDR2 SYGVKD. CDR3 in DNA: TGTGCCATCAGTGAGTCTGCTAGCAGCGACGAGCAGTACTTC. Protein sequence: CAISESASSDEQYF.

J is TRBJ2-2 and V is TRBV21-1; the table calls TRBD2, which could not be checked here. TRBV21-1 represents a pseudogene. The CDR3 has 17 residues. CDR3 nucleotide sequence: TGTGCCAGCAGCGGTCTTAGCGGGATAGGGGACACCGGGGAGCTGTTTTTT. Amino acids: CASSGLSGIGDTGELFF.

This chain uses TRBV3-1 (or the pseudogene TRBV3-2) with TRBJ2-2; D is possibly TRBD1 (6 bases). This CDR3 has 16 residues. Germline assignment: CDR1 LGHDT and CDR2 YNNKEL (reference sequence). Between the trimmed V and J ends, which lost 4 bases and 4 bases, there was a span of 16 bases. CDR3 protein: CASSPLIQGSTGELFF. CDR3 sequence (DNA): TGTGCCAGCAGCCCACTCATACAGGGCTCCACCGGGGAGCTGTTTTTT.

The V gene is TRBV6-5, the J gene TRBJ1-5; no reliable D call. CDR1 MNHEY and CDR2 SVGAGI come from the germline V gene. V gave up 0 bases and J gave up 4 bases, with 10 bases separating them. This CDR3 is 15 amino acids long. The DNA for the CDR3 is TGTGCCAGCAGTTACTCCGCGGCAGTAAATCAGCCCCAGCATTTT. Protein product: CASSYSAAVNQPQHF.

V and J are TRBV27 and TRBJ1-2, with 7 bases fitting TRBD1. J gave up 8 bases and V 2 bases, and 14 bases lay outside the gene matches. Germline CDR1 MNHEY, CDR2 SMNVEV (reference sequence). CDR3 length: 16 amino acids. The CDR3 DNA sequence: TGTGCCAGCAGTTTAGGGGGACAGTTGCCCTGGCGGGGCTACACCTTC. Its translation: CASSLGGQLPWRGYTF.

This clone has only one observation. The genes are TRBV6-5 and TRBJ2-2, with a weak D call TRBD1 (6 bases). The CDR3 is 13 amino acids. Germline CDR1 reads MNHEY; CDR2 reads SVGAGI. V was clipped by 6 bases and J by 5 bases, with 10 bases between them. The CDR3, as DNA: TGTGCCAGCAGCTGGACAGAGACCGGGGAGCTGTTTTTT. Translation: CASSWTETGELFF.

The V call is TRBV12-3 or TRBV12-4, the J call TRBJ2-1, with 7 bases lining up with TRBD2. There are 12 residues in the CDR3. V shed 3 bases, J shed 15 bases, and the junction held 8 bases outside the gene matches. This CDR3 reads CASSFGLAELFF. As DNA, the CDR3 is TGTGCCAGCAGTTTTGGTCTAGCGGAGTTGTTCTTC.

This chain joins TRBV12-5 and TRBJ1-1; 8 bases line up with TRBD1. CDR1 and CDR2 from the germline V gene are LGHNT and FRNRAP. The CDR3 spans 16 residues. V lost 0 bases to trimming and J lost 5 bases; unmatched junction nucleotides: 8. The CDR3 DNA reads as TGTGCTAGTGGTTTGGTATCCGGGACAGGCTTAACTGAAGCTTTCTTT. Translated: CASGLVSGTGLTEAFF.

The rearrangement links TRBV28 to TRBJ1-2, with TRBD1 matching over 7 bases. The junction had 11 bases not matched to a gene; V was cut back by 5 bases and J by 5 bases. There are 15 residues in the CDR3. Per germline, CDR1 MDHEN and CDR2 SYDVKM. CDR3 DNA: TGTGCCAGCAGTAGGCAGGGGGATATAATATATGGCTACACCTTC. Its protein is CASSRQGDIIYGYTF.

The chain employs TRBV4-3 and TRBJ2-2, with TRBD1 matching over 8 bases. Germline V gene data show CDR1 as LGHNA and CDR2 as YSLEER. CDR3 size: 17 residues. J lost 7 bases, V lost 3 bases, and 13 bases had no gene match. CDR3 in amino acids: CASSHIIGQGRIGELFF. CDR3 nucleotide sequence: TGCGCCAGCAGCCATATTATCGGACAGGGACGGATCGGGGAGCTGTTTTTT.

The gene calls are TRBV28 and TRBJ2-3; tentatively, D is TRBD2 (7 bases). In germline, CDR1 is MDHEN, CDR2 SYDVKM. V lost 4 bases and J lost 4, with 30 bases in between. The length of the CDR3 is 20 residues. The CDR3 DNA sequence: TGTGCCAGCAGTTCCCCCTGGGAGCGGGAAGGGGGTACCACAGCAGATACGCAGTATTTT. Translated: CASSSPWEREGGTTADTQYF. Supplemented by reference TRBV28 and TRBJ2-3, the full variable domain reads DVKVTQSSRYLVKRTGEKVFLECVQDMDHENMFWYRQDPGLGLRLIYFSYDVKMKEKGDIPEGYSVSREKKERFSLILESASTNQTSMYLCASSSPWEREGGTTADTQYFGPGTRLTVL.

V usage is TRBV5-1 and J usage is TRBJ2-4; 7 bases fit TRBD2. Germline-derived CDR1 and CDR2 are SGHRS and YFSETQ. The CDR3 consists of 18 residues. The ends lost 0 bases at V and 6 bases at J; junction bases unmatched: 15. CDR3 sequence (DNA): TGCGCCAGCAGCTTGGAGGTTGTCGGGGAGGGTGGTATAAACATTCAGTACTTC. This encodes CASSLEVVGEGGINIQYF.

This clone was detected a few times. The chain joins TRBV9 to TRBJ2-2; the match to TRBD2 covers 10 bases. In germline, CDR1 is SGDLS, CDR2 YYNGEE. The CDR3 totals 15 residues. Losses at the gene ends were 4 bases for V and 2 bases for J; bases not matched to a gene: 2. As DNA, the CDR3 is TGTGCCAGCAGCTGGACTAGCGGAAACACCGGGGAGCTGTTTTTT. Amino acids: CASSWTSGNTGELFF.

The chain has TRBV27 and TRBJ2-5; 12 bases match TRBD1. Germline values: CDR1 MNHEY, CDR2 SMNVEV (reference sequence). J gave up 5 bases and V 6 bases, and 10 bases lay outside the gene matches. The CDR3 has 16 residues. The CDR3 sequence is CASRQMGTGGAETQYF. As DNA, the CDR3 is TGTGCCAGCAGGCAGATGGGGACAGGGGGCGCGGAGACCCAGTACTTC.

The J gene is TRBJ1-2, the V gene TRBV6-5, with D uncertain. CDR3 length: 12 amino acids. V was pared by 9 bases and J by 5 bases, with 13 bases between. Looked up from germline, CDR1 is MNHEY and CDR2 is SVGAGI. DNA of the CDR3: TGTGCCAGATTTGGGCTCCCTTATGGCTACACCTTC. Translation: CARFGLPYGYTF.

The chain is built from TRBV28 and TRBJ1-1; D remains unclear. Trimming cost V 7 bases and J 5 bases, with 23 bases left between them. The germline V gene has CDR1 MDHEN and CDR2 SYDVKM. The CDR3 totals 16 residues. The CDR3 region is CASTSLRRPLGTEAFF. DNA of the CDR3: TGTGCCAGCACTTCCTTGCGTAGACCCCTCGGGACTGAAGCTTTCTTT.

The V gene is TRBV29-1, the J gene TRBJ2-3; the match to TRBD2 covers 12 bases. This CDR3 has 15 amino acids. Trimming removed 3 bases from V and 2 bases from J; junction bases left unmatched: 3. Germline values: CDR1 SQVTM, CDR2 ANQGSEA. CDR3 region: CSVDLAGGYTDTQYF. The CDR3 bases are TGCAGCGTTGACCTAGCGGGAGGGTACACAGATACGCAGTATTTT.

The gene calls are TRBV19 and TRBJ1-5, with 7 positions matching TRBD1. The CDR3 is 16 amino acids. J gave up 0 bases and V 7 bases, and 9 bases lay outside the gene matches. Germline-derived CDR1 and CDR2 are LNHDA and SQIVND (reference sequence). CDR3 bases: TGTGCCAGTACGGAGCCACAGGGGTATAGCAATCAGCCCCAGCATTTT. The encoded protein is CASTEPQGYSNQPQHF.

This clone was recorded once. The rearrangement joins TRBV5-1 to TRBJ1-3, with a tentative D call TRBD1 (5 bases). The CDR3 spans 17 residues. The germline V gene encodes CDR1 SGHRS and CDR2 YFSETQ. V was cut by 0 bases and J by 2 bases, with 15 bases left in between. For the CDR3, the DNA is TGCGCCAGCAGCTTGGGTGAGGCAGGGTGGACTGGAAACACCATATATTTT. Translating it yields CASSLGEAGWTGNTIYF.

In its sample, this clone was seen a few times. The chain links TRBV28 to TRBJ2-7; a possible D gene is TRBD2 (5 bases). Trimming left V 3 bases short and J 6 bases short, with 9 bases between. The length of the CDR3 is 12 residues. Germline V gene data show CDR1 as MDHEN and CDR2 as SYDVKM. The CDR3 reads CASSLRAVEQYF. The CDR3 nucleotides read TGTGCCAGCAGTTTGAGGGCCGTCGAGCAGTACTTC.

The CDR3, as DNA: TGTGCCAGCTCACCTACAGGTGACACCATATATTTT. Its translation is CASSPTGDTIYF. The V gene is TRBV18, the J gene TRBJ1-3; weak D call: TRBD1 (5 bases). The CDR3 is 12 residues long. The germline CDR1 and CDR2 sequences are KGHSH and LQKENI. Trimming shortened V by 3 bases and J by 8 bases, and 8 bases separated the two germline ends. Full variable domain (rest looked up from reference TRBV18 and TRBJ1-3): NAGVMQNPRHLVRRRGQEARLRCSPMKGHSHVYWYRQLPEEGLKFMVYLQKENIIDESGMPKERFSAEFPKEGPSILRIQQVVRGDSAAYFCASSPTGDTIYFGEGSWLTVV.

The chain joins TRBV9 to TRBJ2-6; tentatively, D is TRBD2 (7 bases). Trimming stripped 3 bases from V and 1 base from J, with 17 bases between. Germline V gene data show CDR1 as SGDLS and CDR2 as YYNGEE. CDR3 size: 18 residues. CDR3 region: CASSAQGREVSGANVLTF. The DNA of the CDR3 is TGTGCCAGCAGCGCCCAGGGGAGGGAGGTGTCTGGGGCCAACGTCCTGACTTTC.

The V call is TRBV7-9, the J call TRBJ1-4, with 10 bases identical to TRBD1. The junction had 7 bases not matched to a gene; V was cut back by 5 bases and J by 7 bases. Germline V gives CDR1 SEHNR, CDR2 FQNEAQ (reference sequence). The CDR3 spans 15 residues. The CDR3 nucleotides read TGTGCCAGCAGCCCACGGACAGGGGGAGGTGAAAAACTGTTTTTT. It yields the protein CASSPRTGGGEKLFF.

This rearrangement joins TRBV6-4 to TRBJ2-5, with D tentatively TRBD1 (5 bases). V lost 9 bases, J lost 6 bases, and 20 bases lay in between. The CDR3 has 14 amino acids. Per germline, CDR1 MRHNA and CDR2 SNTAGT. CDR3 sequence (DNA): TGTGCCAGGCGACACCTTCCCTACAGGAAGACCCAGTACTTC. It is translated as CARRHLPYRKTQYF.